This TCR beta chain emerged from a study of blood T cell repertoires in COVID-19. Study information: T cells, B-cell-depleted T cells, or PBMCs supplied cDNA or gDNA.

The CDR3 covers 13 residues. Germline loops: CDR1 LNHDA, CDR2 SQIVND (reference sequence). V was clipped by 6 bases and J by 10 bases; unmatched bases: 9. Source study methods: Cell counts per sample came from amplifying reference gene primers. Method: immunoSEQ multiplex PCR; TCRdb's copy keeps in-frame clones and lacks some. Clone size and V and J calls were adopted from that table, with D and trimming inferred from the DNA. The sample includes approximately 290,000 clones, 80% to 85% of them seen just once. This clone has just a few counts. The rearrangement uses TRBV19 and TRBJ1-2, with 9 nucleotides matching TRBD1. Sequenced input: peripheral blood. This clonotype was obtained from a person aged 65-85 years with COVID-19, enrolled during active disease. CDR3 DNA: TGTGCCAGTAGACCCTTAGGGACAGGGCCCTACACCTTC. It translates to CASRPLGTGPYTF.